The 8 T cell receptor beta chains given below trace back to one sample, sequenced in a study of blood T cells in healthy people across ages. Next came a second PCR, run for roughly 6 to 11 cycles, which used a sample-barcoded 5' primer along with a J-beta primer mix. TCRdb reanalysed the 5' RACE reads using MiXCR and keeps one entry per CDR3 protein. The sample has approximately 1,700,000 distinct CDR3 sequences; approximately 39% are singletons. The source material was blood. All receptors derive from a human donor in good health.

The V and J genes are TRBV15 and TRBJ1-2; D remains ambiguous. CDR3 length: 15 amino acids. Trimming cost V 0 bases and J 4 bases, with 12 bases left between them. Germline V gene lookup returns CDR1 LNHNV and CDR2 YYDKDF (reference sequence). The CDR3 here is CATSRDRLTVYGYTF. The CDR3, as DNA: TGTGCCACCAGCAGAGATCGGTTAACAGTCTATGGCTACACCTTC. Filled out from reference TRBV15 and TRBJ1-2, the complete variable domain reads DAMVIQNPRYQVTQFGKPVTLSCSQTLNHNVMYWYQQKSSQAPKLLFHYYDKDFNNEADTPDNFQSRRPNTSFCFLDIRSPGLGDTAMYLCATSRDRLTVYGYTFGSGTRLTVV.

With regard to this clonotype: This may arise from a read error, as a much more abundant clone is one base away. This sequence joins TRBV12-3 or TRBV12-4 and TRBJ2-6; no definite D call. Trimming took 3 bases from V and 3 from J, leaving 3 bases between them. This CDR3 contains 13 residues. In DNA form, the CDR3 reads TGTGCCAGCAGTTTCGTTGGGGCCAACGTCCTGACTTTC. This sequence encodes CASSFVGANVLTF.

The CDR3 is CASTYGGAPQDTQYF. For the CDR3, the DNA is TGTGCCAGCACGTACGGGGGGGCCCCTCAGGATACGCAGTATTTT. The V and J genes are TRBV28 and TRBJ2-3; 8 nucleotides match TRBD2. This CDR3 contains 15 residues. The germline V gene has CDR1 MDHEN and CDR2 SYDVKM. V was clipped by 7 bases and J by 6 bases; unmatched bases: 12.

This clonotype was observed a handful of times. This sequence joins TRBV6-6 and TRBJ2-7; no clear D. The CDR3 covers 11 residues. CDR1 MNHNY and CDR2 SVGAGI come from the germline V gene (reference sequence). The germline V and J ends were trimmed by 5 bases and 5 bases, with 7 bases remaining between them. In DNA form, the CDR3 reads TGTGCCAGCAGTATTTCCCACGAGCAGTACTTC. Translation gives CASSISHEQYF.

The V gene is TRBV6-5, the J gene TRBJ1-1; D remains unclear. Trimming cost V 0 bases and J 5 bases, with 10 bases left between them. The CDR3 is 14 residues long. From germline, CDR1 is MNHEY and CDR2 SVGAGI. CDR3 region: CASSYSRRRTEAFF. The CDR3 nucleotides read TGTGCCAGCAGTTACTCGAGAAGGAGGACTGAAGCTTTCTTT.

V usage is TRBV20-1 and J usage is TRBJ1-2; no clear D gene. This CDR3 is 13 amino acids long. The V and J ends lost 5 bases and 3 bases respectively, with 13 bases between them. CDR1 and CDR2 from the germline V gene are DFQATT and SNEGSKA (reference sequence). CDR3 nucleotide sequence: TGCAGTGCTCTCCGTCCGGGAGACTATGGCTACACCTTC. Translation gives CSALRPGDYGYTF.

This clonotype occurred a few times. This rearrangement joins TRBV4-3 to TRBJ2-3, with D possibly called TRBD1 or TRBD2 (6 bases each). The CDR3 totals 14 residues. Trimming cost V 1 base and J 8 bases, with 13 bases left between them. The germline V gene has CDR1 LGHNA and CDR2 YSLEER. CDR3 loop: CASSQGGARGTQYF. The CDR3 nucleotides are TGCGCCAGCAGCCAAGGGGGGGCCCGGGGTACGCAGTATTTT.

V is TRBV27 and J is TRBJ2-5; 7 bases fit TRBD1. This CDR3 comprises 15 residues. Germline V lookup: CDR1 MNHEY, CDR2 SMNVEV (reference sequence). Trimming took 8 bases from V and 5 from J; bases not matched to a gene: 14. CDR3 loop: CASQEGAGLSETQYF. For the CDR3, the DNA is TGTGCCAGCCAAGAGGGGGCAGGGCTTTCGGAGACCCAGTACTTC.